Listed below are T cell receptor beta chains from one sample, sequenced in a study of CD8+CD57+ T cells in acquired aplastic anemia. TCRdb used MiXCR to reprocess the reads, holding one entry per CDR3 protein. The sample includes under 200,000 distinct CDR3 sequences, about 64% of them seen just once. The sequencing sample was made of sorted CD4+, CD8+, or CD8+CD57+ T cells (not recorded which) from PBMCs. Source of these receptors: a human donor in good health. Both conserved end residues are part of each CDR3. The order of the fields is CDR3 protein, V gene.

cdr3_aa: CASSTRALARYGYTF
v_call: TRBV7-8

cdr3_aa: CAGSFTTGGTPNEQYF
v_call: TRBV7-9

cdr3_aa: CASSPGAGVSTDTQYF
v_call: TRBV12-3/TRBV12-4

cdr3_aa: CASSFGYEQYF
v_call: TRBV19

cdr3_aa: CASSVGVSGSTF
v_call: TRBV9

cdr3_aa: CASSPDRPNQPQHF
v_call: TRBV5-1

cdr3_aa: CASSAEGSTEAFF
v_call: TRBV10-2

cdr3_aa: CASTRLAGVVDEQYF
v_call: TRBV7-9

cdr3_aa: CASSQQGYQPQHF
v_call: TRBV4-2

cdr3_aa: CASSRLAGPYQETQYF
v_call: TRBV12-3/TRBV12-4

cdr3_aa: CASSPGTDTDTQYF
v_call: TRBV7-3

cdr3_aa: CSARAKTDYEAFF
v_call: TRBV20-1

cdr3_aa: CASSLKGGYEQYF
v_call: TRBV7-3

cdr3_aa: CASSLRLAENTGELFF
v_call: TRBV12-3/TRBV12-4

cdr3_aa: CASSQTRGTYEQYF
v_call: TRBV4-3

cdr3_aa: CASSLAGGASDTEAFF
v_call: TRBV7-9

cdr3_aa: CASSFGWGETQYF
v_call: TRBV7-7

cdr3_aa: CASQGGNQPQHF
v_call: TRBV19

cdr3_aa: CAISELKGAPYNEQFF
v_call: TRBV10-3

cdr3_aa: CASSEARSFQETQYF
v_call: TRBV2

cdr3_aa: CASSFYPVGARETNEKLFF
v_call: TRBV7-8

cdr3_aa: CSVGQGANYGYTF
v_call: TRBV29-1

cdr3_aa: CASSLGGQGFSGYTF
v_call: TRBV7-9

cdr3_aa: CATSDVGNTGELFF
v_call: TRBV24-1

cdr3_aa: CSVGDGGDYEQYF
v_call: TRBV29-1

cdr3_aa: CASRAPGQGSYEQYF
v_call: TRBV11-2

cdr3_aa: CASSLRIDNYNSPLHF
v_call: TRBV13

cdr3_aa: CASSLGQGALSGYTF
v_call: TRBV12-3/TRBV12-4